The 24 T cell receptor beta chains reported below all come from one sample, sequenced in a study of T cell repertoires in ileal Crohn's disease (dated by TCRdb to the late 2010s). Libraries were prepared through the immunoSEQ multiplex PCR assay. This immuneACCESS table, as held by TCRdb, lists in-frame sequences with V and J called but not all clones. Of the missing ones, under half trace to an unresolved V gene in checked studies; the others have no known cause. Recorded for this sample are around 15,000 clones; 75% to 90% of them occurred a single time. The biggest ten clones account for about a tenth of the sample. The source material was ileal tissue. The receptors here all came from an adult with Crohn's disease.

The chain uses TRBV18 and TRBJ2-7; D unresolved. CDR3 size: 14 residues. The germline V gene has CDR1 KGHSH and CDR2 LQKENI. Deletions cut 5 bases from V and 0 bases from J, with 11 bases between. The CDR3 DNA reads as TGTGCCAGCTCAACCGGGTCGGTCTCCTACGAGCAGTACTTC. Translating it yields CASSTGSVSYEQYF.

The chain couples TRBV6-6 to TRBJ1-1, with TRBD1 identical over 8 bases. The V and J ends lost 4 bases and 5 bases, in that order; junction bases with no gene match: 12. This CDR3 contains 16 residues. The germline CDR1 and CDR2 sequences are MNHNY and SVGAGI (reference sequence). The CDR3 spells CASSSPARGRKTEAFF. DNA of the CDR3: TGTGCCAGCAGTTCACCCGCCAGGGGGCGCAAGACTGAAGCTTTCTTT.

V is TRBV6-6 and J is TRBJ1-5; TRBD1 agrees at 8 bases. This CDR3 contains 13 residues. Germline trimming cut 7 bases from V and 2 bases from J; bases unmatched to any gene: 1. CDR1 is MNHNY, CDR2 SVGAGI, per germline (reference sequence). The CDR3 spells CASTGGGNQPQHF. In nucleotides, the CDR3 is TGTGCCAGCACAGGGGGCGGCAATCAGCCCCAGCATTTT.

V and J are TRBV19 and TRBJ2-2; weak D call: TRBD1 (7 bases). This CDR3 region has 15 residues. The V gene's germline CDR1 is LNHDA and CDR2 SQIVND (reference sequence). V was trimmed by 7 bases and J by 5 bases, leaving 17 bases between them. The CDR3 reads CASIGPGGLTGELFF. The CDR3 nucleotides are TGTGCCAGTATAGGGCCAGGGGGACTTACCGGGGAGCTGTTTTTT.

The rearrangement joins TRBV4-3 to TRBJ1-4; D unresolved. CDR3 size: 15 residues. The ends were cut back, 4 bases at V and 6 bases at J, with 15 bases in the middle. CDR1 and CDR2 from the germline V gene are LGHNA and YSLEER. The CDR3 nucleotides are TGCGCCAGCAGCCCGGGGAGGGTCTGGGATGAAAAACTGTTTTTT. This translates into CASSPGRVWDEKLFF.

CDR3 sequence (DNA): TGTGCCAGCAGCCAGACCACCCGGGACAGGGTTCGGGAGGAAAAAAACATTCAGTACTTC. Translating it yields CASSQTTRDRVREEKNIQYF. This chain joins TRBV4-2 and TRBJ2-4, with 9 bases that match TRBD1. This CDR3 has 20 amino acids. The V gene end was trimmed by 3 bases and the J gene end by 4 bases; junction bases not matched to a gene: 19. Germline V gene data show CDR1 as LGHNA and CDR2 as YNFKEQ.

The chain couples TRBV7-9 to TRBJ2-7, with 10 positions matching TRBD1. The junction had 11 bases not matched to a gene; V was cut back by 4 bases and J by 2 bases. The CDR3 runs 17 residues. CDR1 and CDR2 (germline): SEHNR, FQNEAQ (reference sequence). The CDR3 bases are TGTGCCAGCAGCTCTCCTCAACCCGGGACAGGGGCCTACGAGCAGTACTTC. Its translation is CASSSPQPGTGAYEQYF. Supplemented by reference TRBV7-9 and TRBJ2-7, the full variable domain reads DTGVSQNPRHKITKRGQNVTFRCDPISEHNRLYWYRQTLGQGPEFLTYFQNEAQLEKSRLLSDRFSAERPKGSFSTLEIQRTEQGDSAMYLCASSSPQPGTGAYEQYFGPGTRLTVT.

This rearrangement joins TRBV2 to TRBJ1-2, with 8 bases aligning to TRBD1. Germline values: CDR1 SNHLY, CDR2 FYNNEI. CDR3 length equals 15 residues. J was trimmed by 5 bases and V by 4 bases; bases with no gene match: 9. In DNA form, the CDR3 reads TGTGCCAGCAGTGGAGGACAGGGAGATGGGTATGGCTACACCTTC. Translation: CASSGGQGDGYGYTF.

V gene TRBV7-2 combines with J gene TRBJ1-3; D not certain. Germline values: CDR1 SGHTA, CDR2 FQGNSA. V dropped 1 base and J dropped 0 bases, with 7 bases sitting between them. This CDR3 has 15 amino acids. For the CDR3, the DNA is TGTGCCAGCAGCTTAGTGCCCAGCTCTGGAAACACCATATATTTT. It is translated as CASSLVPSSGNTIYF. Full variable domain (rest looked up from reference TRBV7-2 and TRBJ1-3): GAGVSQSPSNKVTEKGKDVELRCDPISGHTALYWYRQSLGQGLEFLIYFQGNSAPDKSGLPSDRFSAERTGGSVSTLTIQRTQQEDSAVYLCASSLVPSSGNTIYFGEGSWLTVV.

The rearrangement joins TRBV7-2 to TRBJ2-7; TRBD1 aligns across 8 bases. The CDR3 runs to 13 residues. J was trimmed by 5 bases and V by 3 bases; bases with no gene match: 3. CDR1 SGHTA and CDR2 FQGNSA come from the germline V gene. The CDR3 nucleotides read TGTGCCAGCAGCTTGACAGGGGAGGACGAGCAGTACTTC. Translated: CASSLTGEDEQYF.

V usage is TRBV5-1 and J usage is TRBJ2-2; 13 nucleotides line up with TRBD2. The CDR3 totals 15 residues. Germline V CDR1 and CDR2: SGHRS, YFSETQ. Unmatched junction bases numbered 7, after V lost 4 bases and J lost 10 bases. In nucleotides, the CDR3 is TGCGCCAGCAGCCATACTAGCGGGGGGGCATCGGAGCTGTTTTTT. This encodes CASSHTSGGASELFF. Full variable domain (rest looked up from reference TRBV5-1 and TRBJ2-2): KAGVTQTPRYLIKTRGQQVTLSCSPISGHRSVSWYQQTPGQGLQFLFEYFSETQRNKGNFPGRFSGRQFSNSRSEMNVSTLELGDSALYLCASSHTSGGASELFFGEGSRLTVL.

This clone was counted a single time. Written as DNA, the CDR3 is TGCGCCAGCAGCCGCCGGGACAGGGGAATCTATGGCTACACCTTC. It specifies CASSRRDRGIYGYTF. The chain employs TRBV4-3 and TRBJ1-2, with TRBD1 identical over 10 bases. J lost 4 bases, V lost 4 bases, and 6 bases had no gene match. The germline V gene has CDR1 LGHNA and CDR2 YSLEER. This CDR3 has 15 amino acids.

The gene calls are TRBV7-5 and TRBJ1-5. TRBV7-5 is classified as a pseudogene. The CDR3 loop spans 17 amino acids. CDR3 nucleotide sequence: TGTGCCAGAAGCCATAGGCGGTCGGGGGATAGCAATCAGCCCCAGCATTTT. Protein product: CARSHRRSGDSNQPQHF.

This chain joins TRBV7-8 and TRBJ1-3; TRBD1 matches 9 bases. This CDR3 is built from 15 residues. From germline, CDR1 is SGHVS and CDR2 FQNEAQ. The V gene end was trimmed by 4 bases and the J gene end by 2 bases; junction bases not matched to a gene: 3. The CDR3 DNA is TGTGCCAGCAGCTCGGGACAGGGCCCTGGAAACACCATATATTTT. This sequence encodes CASSSGQGPGNTIYF.

V and J are TRBV5-1 and TRBJ1-5, with 7 bases aligning to TRBD1. V shed 2 bases and J 7 bases; nucleotides not matched to a gene: 6. CDR1 and CDR2 (germline): SGHRS, YFSETQ. The length of the CDR3 is 14 residues. CDR3 region: CASSFNRGDQPQHF. The CDR3 DNA reads as TGCGCCAGCAGCTTTAACAGGGGAGACCAGCCCCAGCATTTT.

This rearrangement joins TRBV11-2 to TRBJ1-2; tentative D call: TRBD1 (5 bases). Per germline, CDR1 SGHAT and CDR2 FQNNGV. Trimming took 2 bases from V and 4 from J, leaving 11 bases between them. The CDR3 covers 14 residues. The CDR3 DNA is TGTGCCAGCAGCTTAACAGGAGCTGTCTATGGCTACACCTTC. Translating it yields CASSLTGAVYGYTF. Based on the CDR3 plus reference TRBV11-2 and TRBJ1-2, the full variable domain is EAGVAQSPRYKIIEKRQSVAFWCNPISGHATLYWYQQILGQGPKLLIQFQNNGVVDDSQLPKDRFSAERLKGVDSTLKIQPAKLEDSAVYLCASSLTGAVYGYTFGSGTRLTVV.

The chain joins TRBV7-6 to TRBJ1-2, with 8 bases lining up with TRBD1. V shed 6 bases, J shed 9 bases, and the junction held 9 bases outside the gene matches. CDR1 is SGHVS, CDR2 FNYEAQ, per germline. CDR3 size: 13 residues. CDR3 in amino acids: CASSPIQGGSYTF. The CDR3, as DNA: TGTGCCAGCAGTCCAATACAGGGGGGAAGCTACACCTTC.

The gene calls are TRBV7-8 and TRBJ1-1; TRBD1 matches 8 bases. J gave up 0 bases and V 7 bases, and 1 base lay outside the gene matches. Germline V gene data show CDR1 as SGHVS and CDR2 as FQNEAQ. The CDR3 length is 13 residues. The CDR3, as DNA: TGTGCCAGCACGGACAGGGTGAACACTGAAGCTTTCTTT. The encoded protein is CASTDRVNTEAFF.

The chain links TRBV19 to TRBJ1-5; the D is unclear. Germline CDR1 LNHDA, CDR2 SQIVND (reference sequence). The CDR3 is 14 residues long. With 7 bases removed from V and 7 bases from J, the gap between germline ends came to 17 bases. The CDR3 is CASTTVSRWQPQHF. The DNA of the CDR3 is TGTGCCAGTACCACGGTCTCCCGATGGCAGCCCCAGCATTTT.

This clone occurred once. The rearrangement joins TRBV7-8 to TRBJ1-1, with D hard to call. With 8 bases removed from V and 3 bases from J, the gap between germline ends came to 16 bases. CDR1 is SGHVS, CDR2 FQNEAQ, per germline. The CDR3 runs to 14 residues. As DNA, the CDR3 is TGTGCCAGCGGGCCCCCTAGGGAGGACACTGAAGCTTTCTTT. Protein: CASGPPREDTEAFF.

V and J are TRBV30 and TRBJ2-5; 7 positions agree with TRBD1. Germline V CDR1 and CDR2: GTSNPN, SVGIG (reference sequence). CDR3 length: 14 amino acids. V trimming: 0 bases; J trimming: 0 bases; junction bases outside the gene matches: 1. In DNA, the CDR3 is TGTGCCTGGAGTGTGGACAGGTACCAAGAGACCCAGTACTTC. It yields the protein CAWSVDRYQETQYF.

DNA of the CDR3: TGTGCCAGCAGCTCACAGGGGTATGGCTACACCTTC. This gives the protein CASSSQGYGYTF. The chain recombines TRBV7-9 with TRBJ1-2; 7 bases align to TRBD1. The length of the CDR3 is 12 residues. The V and J ends lost 4 bases and 5 bases, in that order; junction bases with no gene match: 1. Germline CDR1 and CDR2: SEHNR and FQNEAQ (reference sequence).

The rearrangement uses TRBV7-2 and TRBJ1-2; D call uncertain. CDR3 length equals 14 residues. Germline assignment: CDR1 SGHTA and CDR2 FQGNSA. The V gene lost 1 base and the J gene lost 13 bases, with 19 bases spanning the gap. The DNA of the CDR3 is TGTGCCAGCAGCTTAGTTCCACTTAATCTACGCCCCACCTTC. Protein product: CASSLVPLNLRPTF.

The chain couples TRBV2 to TRBJ2-5, with D maybe TRBD2 (7 bases). The CDR3 extends over 14 amino acids. Trimming removed 6 bases from V and 5 bases from J, with 16 bases in between. Looked up from germline, CDR1 is SNHLY and CDR2 is FYNNEI. CDR3: CASRARGAGETQYF. CDR3 DNA: TGTGCCAGCAGGGCTCGGGGGGCCGGGGAGACCCAGTACTTC. Based on the CDR3 plus reference TRBV2 and TRBJ2-5, the full variable domain is EPEVTQTPSHQVTQMGQEVILRCVPISNHLYFYWYRQILGQKVEFLVSFYNNEISEKSEIFDDQFSVERPDGSNFTLKIRSTKLEDSAMYFCASRARGAGETQYFGPGTRLLVL.